This TCR beta chain was recovered during a study of blood T cells in healthy people across ages. Overall study findings and caveats: Per-million-T-cell TCR beta diversity fell roughly linearly with age. Using unsorted PBMCs precluded a conclusive naive versus antigen-experienced comparison.

This CDR3 is built from 16 residues. V lost 3 bases and J lost 6, with 23 bases in between. In germline, CDR1 is DFQATT, CDR2 SNEGSKA (reference sequence). The authors ran a second PCR of about 7 to 11 cycles using a sample-barcoded 5' primer and a J-beta primer mix. Each CDR3 protein gets one entry after TCRdb re-called the 5' RACE reads with MiXCR. The sample shows more than 650,000 distinct CDR3 sequences, approximately 22% of them seen only once. On this clonotype itself: Its cognate antigen is unknown.

Healthy Caucasian individuals from Russia aged about 6 to 95 served as donors. This receptor was taken from a man aged 65 to 85 in good health. Sequencing was done on a sample of blood. J is TRBJ1-2 and V is TRBV20-1, with no clear D. CDR3 nucleotide sequence: TGCAGTGCTAGTCATTCGTCAGACCCAATTGGGGATGGCTACACCTTC. It codes for CSASHSSDPIGDGYTF.